This T cell receptor (beta chain) was captured in a study of blood T cell repertoires in COVID-19. Across the whole study: T cells, B-cell-depleted T cells, or PBMCs provided the cDNA or gDNA that served as material.

Enrollment of patients from Seattle took place during active infection, with longitudinal follow-up. The trim removed 6 bases at V and 0 bases at J, leaving 11 bases unmatched. Looked up from germline, CDR1 is LNHDA and CDR2 is SQIVND (reference sequence). CDR3 length: 17 residues. Original data processing: Estimates of nucleated cell counts were drawn from the amplification of reference gene primers. Assay: immunoSEQ multiplex PCR; the TCRdb copy retains only in-frame clones and omits some. V, J and clone size are taken as reported in that table, and D and trimming were inferred from the DNA itself. Of approximately 330,000 clones listed, over 80% are singletons. This clone was counted once.

The chain carries TRBV19 and TRBJ1-5; 7 bases are shared with TRBD1. The receptor's source is a man in his thirties or forties with COVID-19, enrolled during active disease. The specimen was peripheral blood. CDR3 bases: TGTGCCAGTAGCTCATCTGGGACAGTATATAGCAATCAGCCCCAGCATTTT. Translation gives CASSSSGTVYSNQPQHF. The full variable domain, with the rest looked up from reference TRBV19 and TRBJ1-5, is DGGITQSPKYLFRKEGQNVTLSCEQNLNHDAMYWYRQDPGQGLRLIYYSQIVNDFQKGDIAEGYSVSREKKESFPLTVTSAQKNPTAFYLCASSSSGTVYSNQPQHFGDGTRLSIL.